Here is one TCR beta chain with its context. Antigen unknown. Generated by immunoSEQ multiplex PCR, the TCRdb table keeps only in-frame clones and is missing some. The table shows 55,000 to 70,000 clones, with 80% occurring only once. This sample stems from a study of T cells in tumors after PD-1 blockade. The overall study: No patient had prior checkpoint blockade, systemic immunosuppression, or radiotherapy within 4 weeks. Some patients also took daily vismodegib 150 mg during anti-PD-1 treatment. Study findings and constraints: Around 37% of tumor TCR clonotypes were also found in blood.

The V gene's germline CDR1 is SEHNR and CDR2 FQNEAQ (reference sequence). CDR3 length: 16 residues. Trimming took 1 base from V and 3 from J, leaving 15 bases between them. Sequencing was performed on PBMCs, taken before anti-PD-1 treatment. The clonotype comes from a human donor with basal cell carcinoma. The genes are TRBV7-9 and TRBJ2-5; D tentatively fits TRBD1 or TRBD2 (5 bases each). The CDR3 loop is CASSLVAPGTKETQYF. The CDR3 DNA reads TGTGCCAGCAGCTTAGTTGCCCCCGGGACGAAAGAGACCCAGTACTTC. The whole variable domain, remainder taken from reference TRBV7-9 and TRBJ2-5, is DTGVSQNPRHKITKRGQNVTFRCDPISEHNRLYWYRQTLGQGPEFLTYFQNEAQLEKSRLLSDRFSAERPKGSFSTLEIQRTEQGDSAMYLCASSLVAPGTKETQYFGPGTRLLVL.